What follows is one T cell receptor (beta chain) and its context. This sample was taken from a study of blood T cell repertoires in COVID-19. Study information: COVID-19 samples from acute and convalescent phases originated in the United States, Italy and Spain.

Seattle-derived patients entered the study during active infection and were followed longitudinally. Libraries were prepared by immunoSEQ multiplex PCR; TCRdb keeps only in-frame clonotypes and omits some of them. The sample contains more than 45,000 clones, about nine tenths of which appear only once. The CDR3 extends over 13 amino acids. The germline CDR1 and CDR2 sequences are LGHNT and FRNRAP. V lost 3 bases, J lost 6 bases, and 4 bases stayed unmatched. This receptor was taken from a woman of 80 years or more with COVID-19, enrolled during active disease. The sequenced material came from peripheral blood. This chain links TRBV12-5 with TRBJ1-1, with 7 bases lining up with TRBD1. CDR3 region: CASGFRDSSEAFF. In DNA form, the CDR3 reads TGTGCTAGTGGTTTCCGGGACAGCTCTGAAGCTTTCTTT.